This T cell receptor (beta chain) was recorded in a study of blood T cell repertoires in COVID-19. At least ten counts were recorded for this clone. CDR3 length equals 16 residues. In the original processing: Reference gene primer amplification gave nucleated cell count estimates. TCRdb's copy holds only in-frame clones and misses some; the assay was immunoSEQ multiplex PCR. From that table come the V and J calls and clone size; the DNA was used to work out D and trimming. The data contain about 80,000 clones, 70% to 90% of them singletons. Sample: peripheral blood. This clonotype originated in a woman older than 75 with active or convalescent COVID-19. The chain couples TRBV21-1 to TRBJ2-7; the D call of TRBD2 is as the table states it, not checked on the DNA. TRBV21-1 is flagged as a pseudogene. CDR3 protein: CASSKKTGKTPFEQYF. DNA for the CDR3: TGTGCCAGCAGCAAAAAAACCGGGAAGACACCCTTCGAGCAGTACTTC.